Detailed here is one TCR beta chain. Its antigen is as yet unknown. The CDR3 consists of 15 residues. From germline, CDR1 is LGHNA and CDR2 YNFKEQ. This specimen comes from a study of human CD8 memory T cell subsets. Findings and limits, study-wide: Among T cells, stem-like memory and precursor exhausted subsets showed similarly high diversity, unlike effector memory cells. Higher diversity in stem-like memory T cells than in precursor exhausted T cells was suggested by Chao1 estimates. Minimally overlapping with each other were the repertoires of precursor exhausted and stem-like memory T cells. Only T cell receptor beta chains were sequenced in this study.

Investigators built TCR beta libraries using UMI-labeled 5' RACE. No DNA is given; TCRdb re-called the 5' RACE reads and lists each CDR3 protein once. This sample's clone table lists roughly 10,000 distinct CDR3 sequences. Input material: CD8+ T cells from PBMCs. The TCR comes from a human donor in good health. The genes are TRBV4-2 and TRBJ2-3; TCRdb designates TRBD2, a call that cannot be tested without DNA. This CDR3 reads CASSQRADFTDTQYF.